The sequence of this T cell receptor beta chain was determined in a study of blood T cell repertoires in COVID-19. As for the study in general: Sample material is recorded as cDNA or gDNA derived from T cells, B-cell-depleted T cells, or PBMCs.

As originally analysed: Nucleated cell number was recorded as an estimate derived from reference gene primer amplification. The repertoire was sequenced with immunoSEQ multiplex PCR; TCRdb's copy has only in-frame clones and lacks some. The V and J calls and clone size are taken from that table; D and trimming were inferred from the DNA. The sample lists about 160,000 clones; roughly 80% were seen once. Each recovered donor of Cohort 3 presented with two negative PCRs, clearance, or symptom resolution. J lost 3 bases, V lost 5 bases, and 9 bases had no gene match. CDR1 and CDR2 (germline): MNHEY, SMNVEV (reference sequence). This CDR3 is built from 15 residues.

This clonotype originated in a woman aged 60-70 years who had recovered from COVID-19. The chain has TRBV27 and TRBJ2-7; 8 bases agree with TRBD2. The source material was PBMCs or T cells enriched from blood (not recorded which). CDR3 sequence: CASSNSGTRNYEQYF. The CDR3 region has the DNA TGTGCCAGCAGTAATTCCGGGACTAGAAACTACGAGCAGTACTTC.